Below, 31 T cell receptor beta chains from the same sample are listed, as sequenced in a study of blood T cell repertoires in COVID-19. Assay: immunoSEQ multiplex PCR; the TCRdb copy retains only in-frame clones and omits some. This table has some 390,000 clones, 80% to 90% appearing once. Material: peripheral blood. The receptors were gathered from a woman aged 55-70 years with COVID-19, enrolled during active disease.

This chain connects TRBV27 to TRBJ2-2; tentative D call: TRBD2 (6 bases). The V gene lost 2 bases and the J gene lost 7 bases, with 17 bases spanning the gap. The CDR3 sequence is 16 residues long. The germline CDR1 and CDR2 sequences are MNHEY and SMNVEV (reference sequence). DNA for the CDR3: TGTGCCAGCAGTTTAGGGCGGGGCCTAAGGATCGGGGAGCTGTTTTTT. This gives the protein CASSLGRGLRIGELFF.

CDR3 region: CASGTTGGHGELFF. Written as DNA, the CDR3 is TGTGCCAGCGGAACGACAGGGGGTCACGGGGAGCTGTTTTTT. The rearrangement joins TRBV7-9 to TRBJ2-2, with 9 bases that match TRBD1. Germline V gene data show CDR1 as SEHNR and CDR2 as FQNEAQ (reference sequence). The CDR3 consists of 14 residues. Trimming cost V 8 bases and J 7 bases; bases outside gene matches: 8.

V usage is TRBV4-1 and J usage is TRBJ2-7; 9 bases agree with TRBD2. V shed 3 bases, J shed 2 bases, and the junction held 11 bases outside the gene matches. CDR1 is MGHRA, CDR2 YSYEKL, per germline. The CDR3 is 17 residues long. CDR3 coding DNA: TGCGCCAGCAGCCATCATAGCGGCGGGGGGGCCGCCTACGAGCAGTACTTC. Translated, it gives CASSHHSGGGAAYEQYF.

In DNA, the CDR3 is TGTGCCAGCAGCTTGGTTCAGTTCAATAGCAATCAGCCCCAGCATTTT. Translation: CASSLVQFNSNQPQHF. This sequence joins TRBV5-5 and TRBJ1-5; D is ambiguous. Per the germline V gene, CDR1 is SGHKS and CDR2 is YYEKEE (reference sequence). This CDR3 is 16 amino acids long. Trimming stripped 0 bases from V and 0 bases from J, with 10 bases between.

The chain is built from TRBV19 and TRBJ1-5; D remains ambiguous. The germline V and J ends were trimmed by 5 bases and 1 base, with 12 bases remaining between them. The CDR3 runs to 15 residues. Per germline, CDR1 LNHDA and CDR2 SQIVND (reference sequence). CDR3 sequence (DNA): TGTGCCAGTAGTTCGGGTTACTTGAGCAATCAGCCCCAGCATTTT. This gives the protein CASSSGYLSNQPQHF.

CDR3 in DNA: TGTGCCAGCAGCCAAGATTATGTACGGAATGAGCAGTTCTTC. Its protein product is CASSQDYVRNEQFF. The chain couples TRBV14 to TRBJ2-1; D is unclear. Deletions cut 0 bases from V and 7 bases from J, with 10 bases between. The germline gives CDR1 SGHDN, CDR2 FVKESK. The CDR3 is 14 residues long.

In the case of this clone: Other DNA sequences from this sample encode an identical CDR3 as well. The V and J genes are TRBV5-1 and TRBJ2-5; 12 bases agree with TRBD1. CDR1 is SGHRS and CDR2 is YFSETQ in the germline V gene. The trim removed 4 bases at V and 5 bases at J, leaving 6 bases unmatched. CDR3 length equals 15 residues. CDR3 amino acids: CASSPGQGARETQYF. CDR3 sequence (DNA): TGCGCCAGCAGCCCGGGACAGGGGGCGCGGGAGACCCAGTACTTC.

The chain is built from TRBV7-6 and TRBJ1-6; tentative D call: TRBD1 (6 bases). CDR1 and CDR2 (germline): SGHVS, FNYEAQ. V was shortened by 1 base and J by 8 bases, with 6 bases between the two germline ends. The CDR3 loop spans 13 amino acids. The CDR3 nucleotides read TGTGCCAGCAGCTTAGACAGGGATTCACCCCTCCACTTT. Amino acids: CASSLDRDSPLHF. The whole variable domain, filled in from reference TRBV7-6 and TRBJ1-6, reads GAGVSQSPRYKVTKRGQDVALRCDPISGHVSLYWYRQALGQGPEFLTYFNYEAQQDKSGLPNDRFSAERPEGSISTLTIQRTEQRDSAMYRCASSLDRDSPLHFGNGTRLTVT.

CDR3 sequence: CASSPSELKNYGYTF. Written as DNA, the CDR3 is TGTGCCAGCAGTCCGTCGGAGTTGAAGAACTATGGCTACACCTTC. The rearrangement joins TRBV5-5 to TRBJ1-2; D is unclear. This CDR3 contains 15 residues. CDR1 is SGHKS and CDR2 is YYEKEE in the germline V gene (reference sequence). Trimming took off 5 bases at V and 2 bases at J, with 16 bases between the two ends.

The V call is TRBV2, the J call TRBJ2-3, with TRBD2 matching over 16 bases. Germline loops: CDR1 SNHLY, CDR2 FYNNEI. The junction had 8 bases not matched to a gene; V was cut back by 3 bases and J by 11 bases. The CDR3 has 16 amino acids. The CDR3, as DNA: TGTGCCAGCAGTGACACAGCGGGACTAGCGGGGGGGAAGCAGTATTTT. Residues: CASSDTAGLAGGKQYF.

This clone was seen a handful of times. The V gene is TRBV27, the J gene TRBJ1-2, with 7 bases identical to TRBD1. The junction had 14 bases not matched to a gene; V was cut back by 5 bases and J by 5 bases. Per the germline V gene, CDR1 is MNHEY and CDR2 is SMNVEV (reference sequence). This CDR3 is built from 16 residues. CDR3: CASSARGGGGWYGYTF. DNA for the CDR3: TGTGCCAGCAGTGCCCGAGGAGGGGGCGGATGGTATGGCTACACCTTC.

The V and J genes are TRBV5-1 and TRBJ2-1; D gene ambiguous. V shed 0 bases and J shed 4 bases, with 14 bases lying between them. The germline gives CDR1 SGHRS, CDR2 YFSETQ. The CDR3 runs to 16 residues. CDR3 region: CASSLDSDRVYNEQFF. The CDR3 bases are TGCGCCAGCAGCTTGGATTCCGACCGGGTATACAATGAGCAGTTCTTC.

With respect to this clone: Germline and junction disagree at one end, which may indicate a read error. The chain links TRBV7-2 to TRBJ2-1; possible D gene TRBD1, 6 bases. This CDR3 is 15 amino acids long. CDR1 is SGHTA, CDR2 FQGNSA, per germline. The CDR3: CASSFVRGVYNEQFF. Here the CDR3 DNA reads TGTGCAAGCAGCTTCGTCAGGGGCGTATACAATGAGCAGTTCTTC.

The V and J genes are TRBV5-1 and TRBJ2-1; possible D gene TRBD2, 6 bases. Germline CDR1 is SGHRS and CDR2 is YFSETQ. V lost 5 bases and J 7 bases, leaving 16 bases between the germline ends. The CDR3 is 14 amino acids. The CDR3 spells CASSWDSAQNEQFF. In DNA, the CDR3 is TGCGCCAGCAGTTGGGACTCGGCACAAAATGAGCAGTTCTTC.

This clone was recorded once. The chain links TRBV7-8 to TRBJ1-5; D gene unclear. CDR1 is SGHVS and CDR2 is FQNEAQ in the germline V gene. The CDR3 has 13 residues. In DNA, the CDR3 is TGTGCAGTCGACAAATTCAGCAATCAGCCCCAGCATTTT. Its translation: CAVDKFSNQPQHF.

This clone was seen repeatedly, ten times or more. The junction departs from the called germline gene at one end, perhaps through a read error. The genes are TRBV6-1 and TRBJ2-1, with a tentative D call TRBD2 (7 bases). From germline, CDR1 is MNHNS and CDR2 SASEGT. The CDR3 runs to 15 residues. In nucleotides, the CDR3 is TGTGCCAGCAGCGAAGGGGGGGGGCACTACAATGAGCAGTTCTTC. Translation gives CASSEGGGHYNEQFF.

V usage is TRBV3-1 (or the pseudogene TRBV3-2) and J usage is TRBJ2-3, with D possibly being TRBD1 (6 bases). Germline values: CDR1 LGHDT, CDR2 YNNKEL (reference sequence). The CDR3 sequence is 14 residues long. With 8 bases removed from V and 0 bases from J, the gap between germline ends came to 12 bases. The CDR3 loop reads CASGWTDSTDTQYF. CDR3 in DNA: TGTGCCAGCGGTTGGACAGACAGCACAGATACGCAGTATTTT.

The rearrangement uses TRBV2 and TRBJ2-5; D is perhaps TRBD1 (6 bases). The V end lost 2 bases, the J end lost 4 bases, and 17 bases lay between the germline ends. The CDR3 length is 16 residues. CDR1 SNHLY and CDR2 FYNNEI come from the germline V gene. The CDR3 loop is CASSELGAGLGETQYF. The CDR3 DNA reads TGTGCCAGCAGTGAATTGGGGGCCGGATTAGGAGAGACCCAGTACTTC.

V gene TRBV7-6 combines with J gene TRBJ2-7; D uncertain. The CDR3 consists of 14 residues. CDR1 is SGHVS, CDR2 FNYEAQ, per germline. The V end was cut by 1 base, the J end by 0 bases, with 7 bases between. The CDR3 is CASSLEPSSYEQYF. CDR3 nucleotides: TGTGCCAGCAGCTTAGAACCTAGCTCCTACGAGCAGTACTTC.

CDR3 sequence (DNA): TGCGCCAGCAGTCATCCGGACAGGGCGCCGGAGAATACGCAGTATTTT. Amino acids: CASSHPDRAPENTQYF. The chain recombines TRBV23-1 with TRBJ2-3; 8 positions match TRBD1. TRBV23-1 is treated as an ORF (open reading frame) with a function not yet certain. The CDR3 loop spans 16 amino acids. With V trimmed by 3 bases and J by 7 bases, 12 bases remained unmatched.

This clone was seen a single time. The V and J genes are TRBV4-2 and TRBJ2-6; D perhaps matches TRBD1 (6 bases). There are 18 residues in the CDR3. V lost 4 bases, J lost 4 bases, and 20 bases lay in between. Per germline, CDR1 LGHNA and CDR2 YNFKEQ. The CDR3 protein is CASSRLLTGSGGANVLTF. CDR3 bases: TGTGCCAGCAGCCGCCTTCTTACAGGGTCGGGAGGGGCCAACGTCCTGACTTTC.

The chain recombines TRBV3-1 (or the pseudogene TRBV3-2) with TRBJ1-3; 11 bases fit TRBD1. This CDR3 has 17 amino acids. The germline CDR1 and CDR2 sequences are LGHDT and YNNKEL (reference sequence). With V trimmed by 4 bases and J by 1 base, 6 bases remained unmatched. The CDR3 DNA is TGTGCCAGCAGCCCCCGGGACAGGGGGGCTTCTGGAAACACCATATATTTT. Its translation is CASSPRDRGASGNTIYF.

This chain connects TRBV3-1 (or the pseudogene TRBV3-2) to TRBJ1-6, with D maybe TRBD1 (5 bases). Germline-derived CDR1 and CDR2 are LGHDT and YNNKEL (reference sequence). This CDR3 region has 16 residues. V lost 0 bases and J lost 9, with 15 bases in between. CDR3 region: CASSQDLRQGGSPLHF. CDR3 nucleotide sequence: TGTGCCAGCAGCCAAGATTTAAGGCAGGGAGGTTCACCCCTCCACTTT.

The rearrangement uses TRBV5-5 and TRBJ2-4; TRBD1 might be the D (5 bases). With 0 bases removed from V and 8 bases from J, the gap between germline ends came to 15 bases. Looked up from germline, CDR1 is SGHKS and CDR2 is YYEKEE (reference sequence). The CDR3 runs 15 residues. The CDR3 spells CASSLAPRAVDIQYF. CDR3 DNA: TGTGCCAGCAGCTTGGCCCCCAGGGCAGTTGACATTCAGTACTTC. Combining the CDR3 with reference TRBV5-5 and TRBJ2-4 gives the whole variable domain DAGVTQSPTHLIKTRGQQVTLRCSPISGHKSVSWYQQVLGQGPQFIFQYYEKEERGRGNFPDRFSARQFPNYSSELNVNALLLGDSALYLCASSLAPRAVDIQYFGAGTRLSVL.

The chain's CDR3 is CASSTSRGRQETQYF. The CDR3 DNA reads TGTGCCAGTAGCACATCAAGAGGGCGCCAAGAGACCCAGTACTTC. This chain uses TRBV19 with TRBJ2-5; TRBD2 might be the D (5 bases). CDR1 and CDR2 from the germline V gene are LNHDA and SQIVND (reference sequence). The CDR3 contains 15 residues. Trimming stripped 6 bases from V and 1 base from J, with 15 bases between.

V usage is TRBV5-1 and J usage is TRBJ2-5; 10 bases fit TRBD2. V trimming: 2 bases; J trimming: 5 bases; junction bases outside the gene matches: 6. The CDR3 contains 15 residues. The germline V gene has CDR1 SGHRS and CDR2 YFSETQ. This CDR3 reads CASSFERGGAETQYF. CDR3 bases: TGCGCCAGCAGCTTTGAGCGGGGGGGCGCCGAGACCCAGTACTTC. Combining the CDR3 with reference TRBV5-1 and TRBJ2-5 gives the whole variable domain KAGVTQTPRYLIKTRGQQVTLSCSPISGHRSVSWYQQTPGQGLQFLFEYFSETQRNKGNFPGRFSGRQFSNSRSEMNVSTLELGDSALYLCASSFERGGAETQYFGPGTRLLVL.

With regard to this clone: At one end, the junction sequence differs from germline, possibly due to a read error. The V and J genes are TRBV5-5 and TRBJ2-7; 9 nucleotides align to TRBD1. CDR3 size: 15 residues. Germline V CDR1 and CDR2: SGHKS, YYEKEE (reference sequence). The CDR3 sequence is CASSLSTGGSHEQYF. The CDR3, as DNA: TGTGCCAGCAGCTTGTCAACAGGGGGCTCCCACGAGCAGTACTTC.

The genes are TRBV11-3 and TRBJ2-5; 10 positions agree with TRBD2. Germline CDR1 SGHNT, CDR2 YENEEA. The CDR3 sequence is 15 residues long. Trimming took 6 bases from V and 5 from J; bases not matched to a gene: 9. The CDR3 loop is CASSRKRGGIETQYF. The CDR3 region has the DNA TGTGCCAGCAGTAGAAAGCGGGGGGGAATTGAGACCCAGTACTTC.

This clone was picked up one time. This chain connects TRBV29-1 to TRBJ2-7, with 15 positions matching TRBD2. Trimming removed 6 bases from V and 2 bases from J; junction bases left unmatched: 5. The CDR3 totals 15 residues. The germline CDR1 and CDR2 sequences are SQVTM and ANQGSEA. CDR3 residues: CSVHGLAGGPYEQYF. The CDR3 nucleotides are TGCAGCGTCCACGGACTAGCGGGGGGGCCCTACGAGCAGTACTTC.

The CDR3, as DNA: TGTGCCAGCTCCGAGGCAGGGGGTGGGTCTTATGGCTACACCTTC. Its protein is CASSEAGGGSYGYTF. V usage is TRBV7-2 and J usage is TRBJ1-2; 7 nucleotides align to TRBD1. CDR3 length: 15 amino acids. Per the germline V gene, CDR1 is SGHTA and CDR2 is FQGNSA. V was pared by 8 bases and J by 5 bases, with 14 bases of the junction left unmatched.

In this sample, this clone turned up a few times. Other nucleotide sequences from this sample produce the same CDR3. In DNA form, the CDR3 reads TGTGCCAGCGGCGGTAGCGGGGGGGCCTGGGAGACCCAGTACTTC. Amino acids: CASGGSGGAWETQYF. This chain joins TRBV25-1 and TRBJ2-5; TRBD2 matches 11 bases. This CDR3 has 15 residues. Trimming removed 8 bases from V and 5 bases from J; junction bases left unmatched: 10. Germline assignment: CDR1 MGHDK and CDR2 SYGVNS.